The 24 T cell receptor beta chains below come from one sample, sequenced in a study of tumor-infiltrating lymphocytes in primary liver carcinoma. A constant-region primer served to make TCR beta cDNA from about 500 ng total RNA. Libraries of TCR beta came from three nested multiplex PCR rounds with slightly modified ARM-PCR. Each of the first two PCR rounds ran approximately 10 cycles with TRBV1-TRBV30 forward and C-beta reverse primers. TCRdb ran MiXCR on the multiplex PCR reads and lists one entry per CDR3 protein. In the table there are tens of thousands of distinct CDR3 sequences, roughly two thirds of which are singletons. From 20-30 mg of unsorted bulk tissue, DNA and RNA were co-extracted together. The sample taken for sequencing was liver tumor tissue from sampling region 4. Subset specified: tumor region T4, right-lateral pole. These receptor sequences come from a man aged 40-55 years with primary liver carcinoma and hepatitis B virus infection.

The chain has TRBV6-2 or TRBV6-3 and TRBJ2-2; 7 nucleotides agree with TRBD2. The CDR3 length is 16 residues. CDR1 and CDR2 from the germline V gene are MNHEY and SVGEGT. Trimming took 5 bases from V and 7 from J; bases not matched to a gene: 13. For the CDR3, the DNA is TGTGCCAGCAGTCCCGGGACTATTTCGGTGGTCGGGGAGCTGTTTTTT. It specifies CASSPGTISVVGELFF.

Note on this clonotype: No DNA is shown, since the ends of the CDR3 on it are uncertain; the CDR3 is the one TCRdb lists. The chain combines TRBV12-3 or TRBV12-4 with TRBJ2-4; the table's D gene call, TRBD1, was not cross checked with the DNA. The CDR3 is 17 amino acids in total, end residues counted. CDR3 loop: CANSFFGPGQGTNIQYF.

The V and J genes are TRBV11-2 and TRBJ1-1; D possibly corresponds to TRBD1 (6 bases). This CDR3 comprises 16 residues. Trimming stripped 11 bases from V and 4 bases from J, with 26 bases between. The germline V gene has CDR1 SGHAT and CDR2 FQNNGV. The CDR3 nucleotides are TGTGCCGGCAACCGAGGTAGGGCAGGGGTCCTCACTGAAGCTTTCTTT. It yields the protein CAGNRGRAGVLTEAFF.

Regarding this clonotype: The junction and the germline gene differ at one end; a read error may be behind it. The gene calls are TRBV12-3 or TRBV12-4 and TRBJ1-1, with D possibly TRBD1 on 5 matching bases. The CDR3 has 14 residues. CDR3 region: CASSLGWGNTEALF. The DNA of the CDR3 is TGTGCTAGCAGTTTGGGCTGGGGGAACACTGAAGCTCTCTTT.

This clonotype was observed a few times. Germline is not matched at one junction end, which may reflect a read error. The chain carries TRBV4-2 and TRBJ2-7; maybe TRBD2 (7 bases). The CDR3 is 14 residues long. The germline CDR1 and CDR2 sequences are LGHNA and YNFKEQ. The CDR3 reads CVSSQGRGGGEQYF. The CDR3 nucleotides read TGTGTCAGCAGCCAAGGTAGGGGGGGAGGCGAGCAGTACTTC.

Notes on this clonotype: Since a much larger clone is just one base distant, this may be a read error. The CDR3 carries no conserved terminal phenylalanine or tryptophan, so it likely arises from a read error. The CDR3 protein is CASSYTNTGELFS. The CDR3 DNA is TGTGCCAGCAGTTATACGAACACCGGGGAGCTGTTTTCT. The chain recombines TRBV11-2 with TRBJ2-2, with unresolved D. V was pared by 6 bases and J by 0 bases, with 5 bases between. Per germline, CDR1 SGHAT and CDR2 FQNNGV. CDR3 size: 13 residues.

The chain links TRBV29-1 to TRBJ2-1; 9 bases align to TRBD2. Trimming removed 3 bases from V and 4 bases from J; junction bases left unmatched: 10. Per germline, CDR1 SQVTM and CDR2 ANQGSEA. This CDR3 region has 16 residues. The CDR3 DNA is TGCAGCGTTGAGGGGCTAGCGGGAAATATGTACAATGAGCAGTTCTTC. Amino acid sequence: CSVEGLAGNMYNEQFF.

This clonotype was counted ten times or more. CDR3 in amino acids: CASSVSFEQFF. The CDR3 DNA reads as TGTGCCAGCAGTGTTAGCTTTGAGCAGTTCTTC. The V and J genes are TRBV7-8 and TRBJ2-1; D uncertain. The V and J ends lost 6 bases and 9 bases respectively, with 9 bases between them. The CDR3 length is 11 residues. The V gene's germline CDR1 is SGHVS and CDR2 FQNEAQ.

About this clonotype itself: One end of the junction is discordant with germline, which a read error may explain. The J gene is TRBJ2-7, the V gene TRBV29-1; D is possibly TRBD1 (6 bases). From germline, CDR1 is SQVTM and CDR2 ANQGSEA. The CDR3 is made up of 15 amino acids. CDR3 in amino acids: CSARTMGAVIYEQYF. The CDR3 nucleotides read TGCAGCGCTAGGACGATGGGGGCCGTAATCTACGAGCAGTATTTC.

A note on this clonotype: At one end, the junction sequence differs from germline, possibly due to a read error. The chain couples TRBV5-4 to TRBJ2-5; the D gene could be TRBD1 or TRBD2 (5 bases each). The CDR3 extends over 15 amino acids. CDR1 and CDR2 from the germline V gene are SGHNT and YYREEE (reference sequence). CDR3 coding DNA: TGTGCCAGCAGCTTGAACTGGGACGGCCAAGAGACCCGGTACTTC. Translation: CASSLNWDGQETRYF.

This clonotype was seen only a few times. The rearrangement uses TRBV11-1 and TRBJ2-1; tentatively, D is TRBD1 (6 bases). The CDR3 length is 12 residues. Trimming shortened V by 8 bases and J by 2 bases, and 7 bases separated the two germline ends. Germline values: CDR1 SGHAT, CDR2 FQDESV (reference sequence). The CDR3 loop is CASAGAYNEQFF. DNA of the CDR3: TGTGCCAGCGCAGGGGCCTACAATGAGCAGTTCTTC.

Concerning this clonotype: Possible read error: a much larger clone is one base away. The chain is built from TRBV30 and TRBJ2-5, with D perhaps matching TRBD2 (5 bases). Germline CDR1 reads GTSNPN; CDR2 reads SVGIG (reference sequence). The CDR3 is made up of 11 amino acids. The CDR3 DNA follows: TGCGGAAGCGGATTAGGAAAGACCCAGTACTTC. Its protein product is CGSGLGKTQYF.

The chain has TRBV12-3 or TRBV12-4 and TRBJ2-1; 7 nucleotides agree with TRBD2. The CDR3 has 13 amino acids. The trim removed 10 bases at V and 15 bases at J, leaving 18 bases unmatched. The DNA for the CDR3 is TGTGCCACAGGTGTCTGGGGGGGTAATGAGTGGTTCTTC. This sequence encodes CATGVWGGNEWFF.

Remarks on this clonotype: A much larger clone lies a single base off, so this may be a read error. The chain is built from TRBV28 and TRBJ2-7, with 9 bases matching TRBD1. The trim removed 7 bases at V and 3 bases at J, leaving 10 bases unmatched. Germline V CDR1 and CDR2: MDHEN, SYDVKM. The CDR3 totals 15 residues. The CDR3 sequence: CASTSMGQGYYEQYF. Written as DNA, the CDR3 is TGTGCCAGCACTTCAATGGGACAGGGATACTACGAGCAGTACTTC.

Details on this clonotype: A clone one base away is much larger, so this may be a read error. The rearrangement uses TRBV12-3 or TRBV12-4 and TRBJ2-3, with D possibly being TRBD1 or TRBD2 (5 bases each). The CDR3 runs to 14 residues. The germline V and J ends were trimmed by 2 bases and 5 bases, with 11 bases remaining between them. CDR3 sequence reads: CASSLSGRRDTQYF. The CDR3 nucleotides are TGTGCCAGCAGTTTATCGGGGCGTAGAGATACGCAGTATTTT.

Note on this clonotype: A junction end diverges from the germline sequence, so it may reflect a read error. V gene TRBV6-2 or TRBV6-3 combines with J gene TRBJ2-5; tentatively, D is TRBD1 (5 bases). CDR1 is MNHEY, CDR2 SVGEGT, per germline. The CDR3 is 12 amino acids. For the CDR3, the DNA is TGTGACAGCAGGACATGGTCAGAGACCCAGTACTTC. This translates into CDSRTWSETQYF.

This clonotype was counted between two and nine times. The V and J genes are TRBV29-1 and TRBJ2-6; possibly TRBD2 for D (6 bases). CDR1 SQVTM and CDR2 ANQGSEA come from the germline V gene. The V end lost 6 bases, the J end lost 0 bases, and 12 bases lay between the germline ends. The CDR3 spans 15 residues. The CDR3 DNA sequence: TGCAGCGTAGCCTGGGGGGACTCTGGGGCCAACGTCCTGACTTTC. Its translation: CSVAWGDSGANVLTF.

Turning to this clonotype: The junction and the germline gene differ at one end; a read error may be behind it. The chain is built from TRBV11-2 and TRBJ2-3; TRBD1 is a possible D gene (6 bases). The CDR3 extends over 16 amino acids. Looked up from germline, CDR1 is SGHAT and CDR2 is FQNNGV. CDR3 nucleotide sequence: TGTGCCAGGAGCTTAGCTAGGGACAATCCCACAGATGCGCAGTATTTT. It yields the protein CARSLARDNPTDAQYF.

A single count supports this clonotype. One end of the junction varies from germline; a read error may be responsible. V and J are TRBV29-1 and TRBJ1-1; D is undetermined. CDR1 and CDR2 from the germline V gene are SQVTM and ANQGSEA. The CDR3 has 13 amino acids. This chain's CDR3 is CSAVKVLNIEAFF. The CDR3 DNA sequence: TGCAGCGCTGTGAAGGTCTTGAACATTGAAGCTTTCTTT.

The chain recombines TRBV2 with TRBJ1-3; a possible D gene is TRBD1 (6 bases). CDR3 length: 14 residues. The germline CDR1 and CDR2 sequences are SNHLY and FYNNEI. Trimming stripped 6 bases from V and 8 bases from J, with 17 bases between. This CDR3 reads CASRRTGSGDTIYF. The CDR3 region has the DNA TGTGCCAGCAGGAGAACAGGGTCAGGAGACACCATATATTTT.

In regard to this clonotype: The CDR3 carries no conserved terminal phenylalanine or tryptophan, so it likely arises from a read error. It is unclear where the CDR3 begins or ends on the DNA, so no DNA is shown, and the CDR3 is as TCRdb lists it. The CDR3 spells CASSPGPRVSHGHTL. The V call is TRBV12-3 or TRBV12-4, the J call TRBJ1-2; the D segment call TRBD1 is taken from the table without a DNA check. The CDR3 spans 15 amino acids, including both terminal residues.

As for this clonotype: A read error may explain this, as a much larger clone is one base away. In this CDR3 the conserved last residue, phenylalanine or tryptophan, is missing, so a read error is likely. The chain combines TRBV28 with TRBJ2-1; no reliable D call. The CDR3 extends over 12 amino acids. Germline CDR1 and CDR2: MDHEN and SYDVKM. With 8 bases removed from V and 5 bases from J, the gap between germline ends came to 10 bases. CDR3 sequence (DNA): TGTGCCAGCTCCCAGCTGAACAATGAGCAGTTCTAC. Residues: CASSQLNNEQFY.

Note on this clonotype: A read error is possible here, since a much larger clone lies one base away. This chain connects TRBV29-1 to TRBJ1-1; no clear D. CDR3 length: 15 residues. The germline V and J ends were trimmed by 4 bases and 2 bases, with 17 bases remaining between them. The V gene's germline CDR1 is SQVTM and CDR2 ANQGSEA. The CDR3, as DNA: TGCAGCGTTGGAATTTCAGGTTTCATAAACACTGAAGCTTTCTTT. Its translation is CSVGISGFINTEAFF.

To note about this clonotype: Likely a read error: the CDR3 ends without its conserved phenylalanine or tryptophan. This chain joins TRBV11-2 and TRBJ2-2; a possible D gene is TRBD1 (7 bases). The CDR3 covers 15 residues. Looked up from germline, CDR1 is SGHAT and CDR2 is FQNNGV. CDR3 residues: CASSFAGSNTGVLFY. CDR3 in DNA: TGTGCCAGCAGCTTTGCGGGATCGAACACAGGGGTGCTGTTTTAT.